This T cell receptor beta chain is drawn from a study of shared clonotypes between healthy human individuals. Study outcomes and limitations: Estimated clonotype richness was generally higher in naive than memory subsets.

Turning to this clone: Its target is not known.

Germline CDR1 and CDR2: GTSNPN and SVGIG (reference sequence). Germline trimming cut 5 bases from V and 0 bases from J; bases unmatched to any gene: 9. The CDR3 sequence is 15 residues long. Terminally differentiated effector memory CD45RA+ cells were excluded by CCR7 positive selection of CD45RO-negative cells. Assay: immunoSEQ multiplex PCR; the TCRdb copy retains only in-frame clones and omits some. The sample has 1.5 million to 2.5 million clones, less than 95% seen once. The TCR originated in a young man in good health. The source material was naive CD8+ T cells sorted from blood. The chain links TRBV30 to TRBJ2-5, with 7 nucleotides matching TRBD1. DNA for the CDR3: TGTGCCTGGGGACAGGAGAACTCGTACCAAGAGACCCAGTACTTC. Encoded protein: CAWGQENSYQETQYF.